The rows below give T cell receptor beta chains drawn from one sample of a study of Ad26.COV2.S vaccination and SARS-CoV-2 variants. Method: immunoSEQ multiplex PCR; TCRdb's copy keeps in-frame clones and lacks some. The sample carries over 200,000 clones, roughly 90% recorded once. Source: peripheral blood, taken in a trial of Ad26.COV2.S vaccine versus placebo. Receptor source: a person aged 18-65 years who received the Ad26.COV2.S COVID-19 vaccine or a placebo. Both conserved end residues are part of each CDR3. The D gene is left open where the match is weak. Clone size, where shown, is once, few, many, or a class for clones that have expanded.

abundance	d_gene	v_gene	j_gene	CDR3aa	CDR3nt
NA	NA	TRBV6-5	TRBJ2-1	CASSYSEQLYNEQFF	TGTGCCAGCAGTTACTCGGAACAGTTATACAATGAGCAGTTCTTC
few	NA	TRBV9	TRBJ2-2	CASSVVGALPGELFF	TGTGCCAGCAGCGTAGTGGGGGCTCTTCCCGGGGAGCTGTTTTTT
NA	NA	TRBV18	TRBJ2-5	CASSPYGGTETQYF	TGTGCCAGCTCACCGTACGGCGGGACGGAGACCCAGTACTTC
NA	TRBD1	TRBV12-3/TRBV12-4	TRBJ1-5	CATGQGKNQPQHF	TGTGCCACCGGACAGGGAAAGAATCAGCCCCAGCATTTT
NA	NA	TRBV5-4	TRBJ2-2	CASSSAPRTAAGELFF	TGTGCCAGCAGCTCCGCTCCTAGGACGGCCGCCGGGGAGCTGTTTTTT
NA	NA	TRBV5-5	TRBJ1-6	CASSLSKMNYSPLHF	TGTGCCAGCAGCTTGTCGAAGATGAACTATTCACCCCTCCACTTT
NA	NA	TRBV6-5	TRBJ2-1	CASRAGTINNEQFF	TGTGCCAGCAGGGCCGGGACAATTAACAATGAGCAGTTCTTC
NA	NA	TRBV10-3	TRBJ1-2	CAISGSGQDYGYTF	TGTGCCATCAGTGGGTCCGGCCAAGACTATGGCTACACCTTC
NA	NA	TRBV6-1	TRBJ1-2	CASSEERGDSRGYTF	TGTGCCAGCAGTGAAGAAAGGGGGGACTCGAGGGGCTACACCTTC
NA	NA	TRBV19	TRBJ2-5	CASSIAQGRQETQYF	TGTGCCAGTAGTATAGCTCAGGGTCGACAAGAGACCCAGTACTTC
NA	TRBD1	TRBV3-1/TRBV3-2	TRBJ2-2	CASSQEAGGNTGELFF	TGTGCCAGCAGCCAAGAGGCAGGGGGGAACACCGGGGAGCTGTTTTTT
NA	NA	TRBV5-5	TRBJ2-2	CASRIQGVSTGELFF	TGTGCCAGCAGGATACAGGGCGTGAGCACCGGGGAGCTGTTTTTT
NA	TRBD1	TRBV27	TRBJ1-1	CASRGQKRNTEAFF	TGTGCCAGCAGGGGACAGAAACGTAACACTGAAGCTTTCTTT
NA	TRBD1	TRBV15	TRBJ1-5	CATSRDQPKSEQGVKKDQPQHF	TGTGCCACCAGCAGAGATCAACCCAAGTCGGAACAGGGGGTAAAAAAGGATCAGCCCCAGCATTTT
NA	NA	TRBV7-2	TRBJ1-1	CASSLEVGTEAFF	TGTGCCAGCAGCTTAGAGGTAGGCACTGAAGCTTTCTTT
NA	TRBD2	TRBV6-6	TRBJ2-2	CASRRGRGGEGTGELFF	TGTGCCAGCCGTCGGGGACGGGGAGGGGAGGGCACCGGGGAGCTGTTTTTT
NA	TRBD1	TRBV7-9	TRBJ2-5	CASSWTGGQETQYF	TGTGCCAGCAGCTGGACAGGGGGCCAAGAGACCCAGTACTTC
NA	TRBD1	TRBV3-1/TRBV3-2	TRBJ2-7	CASSRRTGGNEQYF	TGTGCCAGCAGTCGTAGAACAGGGGGGAACGAGCAGTACTTC
NA	NA	TRBV5-1	TRBJ2-1	CASSLVGVEQFF	TGCGCCAGCAGCTTGGTAGGGGTAGAGCAGTTCTTC
NA	NA	TRBV6-6	TRBJ1-4	CASTRGTANEKLFF	TGTGCCAGCACCAGAGGGACGGCGAATGAAAAACTGTTTTTT
NA	NA	TRBV24-1	TRBJ2-1	CATARDSYNEQFF	TGTGCCACCGCTAGGGACTCCTACAATGAGCAGTTCTTC
NA	NA	TRBV5-4	TRBJ2-4	CASSFGGFQNIQYF	TGTGCCAGCAGCTTTGGGGGGTTCCAAAACATTCAGTACTTC
NA	NA	TRBV10-1	TRBJ2-7	CASSEIGVYEQYF	TGCGCCAGCAGTGAGATAGGTGTCTACGAGCAGTACTTC
once	TRBD2	TRBV30	TRBJ2-1	CAWSAVAGGHEQFF	TGTGCCTGGAGTGCGGTAGCGGGGGGGCATGAGCAGTTCTTC
NA	TRBD1	TRBV28	TRBJ2-2	CATTLAGQANTGELFF	TGTGCCACCACCTTAGCTGGACAGGCGAACACCGGGGAGCTGTTTTTT
NA	NA	TRBV19	TRBJ2-1	CASNPSELNEQFF	TGTGCCAGTAATCCGTCGGAGTTGAATGAGCAGTTCTTC
NA	TRBD1	TRBV6-2/TRBV6-3	TRBJ2-7	CASSPSPTGSFRLSEQYF	TGTGCCAGCAGCCCTTCGCCGACAGGGAGCTTTAGACTGAGCGAGCAGTACTTC
NA	NA	TRBV27	TRBJ1-2	CASSPRSGAHYGYTF	TGTGCCAGCAGTCCCCGAAGCGGGGCACACTATGGCTACACCTTC
NA	TRBD1	TRBV28	TRBJ1-1	CASRTGTGGYTEAFF	TGTGCCAGCAGGACCGGGACAGGGGGCTATACTGAAGCTTTCTTT